The following is a T cell receptor beta chain sequence with its context. No antigen is known for it. At the DNA level, this CDR3 is encoded by other sequences in the same sample as well. This record belongs to a study of cytomegalovirus exposure and HLA in healthy donors. Amplification used 60 Vbeta primers and 13 Jbeta primers. Sequencing used immunoSEQ multiplex PCR; TCRdb keeps in-frame clones, though not all of them. In the table there are about 190,000 clones, 75% to 90% of which are singletons. Study conclusions and caveats: Analysis was performed later, and it showed HLA-associated TCR beta chains to be more clonally expanded than equally common others. In a later analysis, at a false discovery rate of 0.05, roughly 16,000 TCR beta sequences matched HLA alleles. Across donors, presence/absence analyses took sequencing depth to be roughly uniform.

Nominal health characterized the donors when sampled, though unrecorded immune exposures were likely. The V end lost 1 base, the J end lost 0 bases, and 8 bases lay between the germline ends. The CDR3 covers 15 residues. Germline CDR1 is LNHDA and CDR2 is SQIVND (reference sequence). This clonotype was obtained from a man aged 40-50 years in good health and CMV-seropositive. The J gene is TRBJ2-3, the V gene TRBV19; D may be TRBD2 (6 bases). The specimen was PBMCs. CDR3 DNA: TGTGCCAGTAGTATAGGGGCGGGGAGCACAGATACGCAGTATTTT. This gives the protein CASSIGAGSTDTQYF.